Given below is one T cell receptor beta chain in context. Its target is unknown. Researchers took RNA transcripts and amplified the TCR beta CDR3 regions from them. The TCR CDR3 was amplified in a first-round RT-PCR using the HTBI primer set. In TCRdb, the multiplex PCR reads were re-called with MiXCR into one record per CDR3 protein. The table has 27,000 or so distinct CDR3 sequences, roughly 45% seen once. When ophthalmopathy did not progress within 18 months, Graves' hyperthyroidism was considered stable. Among the patients, aged 18 to 65, hyperthyroidism was newly diagnosed and had lasted under 2 months. Patients having uncontrolled infection, another autoimmune disease, pregnancy or lactation were not included. CDR1 SGHRS and CDR2 YFSETQ come from the germline V gene. The CDR3 runs 12 residues. V was pared by 1 base and J by 6 bases, with 0 bases of the junction left unmatched. This record comes from a study of T cells in Graves' hyperthyroidism and ophthalmopathy.

Regarding the study as a whole: Most thyroid-expanded clonotypes above 0.001 were also found in blood.

Source material: blood. This TCR came from a woman in her 30s with Graves' hyperthyroidism. This chain connects TRBV5-1 to TRBJ2-7; 8 bases line up with TRBD1. CDR3 sequence (DNA): TGCGCCAGCAGCTTGACAGGGGGCGAGCAGTACTTC. This codes for CASSLTGGEQYF.